The 7 T cell receptor beta chains given below trace back to one sample, sequenced in a study of cytomegalovirus exposure and HLA in healthy donors. The study ran its PCR with 60 Vbeta and 13 Jbeta primers. Clones were read by immunoSEQ multiplex PCR, and TCRdb kept only the in-frame ones, dropping some. The sample shows about 220,000 clones, roughly 85% of them seen only once. The sample taken for sequencing was PBMCs. These receptors were obtained from a male donor in good health and CMV-seronegative.

This CDR3 reads CASSRRVGGFSFYEQYF. The DNA for the CDR3 is TGTGCCAGCAGCCGAAGAGTGGGCGGGTTTAGCTTCTACGAGCAGTACTTC. The chain is built from TRBV7-8 and TRBJ2-7; a possible D gene is TRBD2 (5 bases). Trimming took 5 bases from V and 3 from J, leaving 23 bases between them. The CDR3 is made up of 17 amino acids. CDR1 SGHVS and CDR2 FQNEAQ come from the germline V gene.

The V and J genes are TRBV14 and TRBJ1-4; weak D call: TRBD1 (5 bases). The germline V and J ends were trimmed by 3 bases and 8 bases, with 19 bases remaining between them. Germline CDR1 reads SGHDN; CDR2 reads FVKESK. This CDR3 contains 16 residues. This chain's CDR3 is CASSQTRQRSKEKLFF. CDR3 nucleotides: TGTGCCAGCAGCCAGACCCGACAGAGGTCAAAGGAAAAACTGTTTTTT.

The chain carries TRBV6-5 and TRBJ2-7, with D possibly being TRBD1 (6 bases). Trimming removed 8 bases at V and 5 bases at J, with 16 bases between. Germline V CDR1 and CDR2: MNHEY, SVGAGI. The CDR3 has 13 residues. DNA for the CDR3: TGTGCCAGCGGGGGCGGAGTCCCCCACGAGCAGTACTTC. Amino acid sequence: CASGGGVPHEQYF.

The chain couples TRBV7-9 to TRBJ2-3; 10 bases align to TRBD2. J gave up 6 bases and V 5 bases, and 14 bases lay outside the gene matches. Germline V CDR1 and CDR2: SEHNR, FQNEAQ (reference sequence). This CDR3 comprises 17 residues. CDR3 in DNA: TGTGCCAGCAGCGACCGACTAGCGGGTATAAGGGGGGATACGCAGTATTTT. Translation gives CASSDRLAGIRGDTQYF.

This clone is a singleton in its sample. The V gene is TRBV9, the J gene TRBJ1-3; 8 bases fit TRBD1. Trimming at V came to 3 bases and at J to 4 bases, leaving 9 bases not matched to a gene. Germline assignment: CDR1 SGDLS and CDR2 YYNGEE. This CDR3 is built from 16 residues. In DNA form, the CDR3 reads TGTGCCAGCAGCGCTAGCCAGGGACAGGTGGGAAACACCATATATTTT. It is translated as CASSASQGQVGNTIYF.

The chain joins TRBV7-9 to TRBJ2-7; 10 nucleotides line up with TRBD1. Germline V lookup: CDR1 SEHNR, CDR2 FQNEAQ (reference sequence). J was trimmed by 1 base and V by 5 bases; bases with no gene match: 5. The CDR3 runs to 15 residues. CDR3 sequence: CASSARTGGSYEQYF. The DNA for the CDR3 is TGTGCCAGCAGCGCCCGGACAGGGGGATCCTACGAGCAGTACTTC.

The chain joins TRBV4-1 to TRBJ2-1; TRBD2 agrees at 9 bases. Trimming took 4 bases from V and 7 from J; bases not matched to a gene: 8. Germline V gene sequence: CDR1 MGHRA, CDR2 YSYEKL. The CDR3 runs 15 residues. This chain's CDR3 is CASSPGTSGWNEQFF. The CDR3 nucleotides read TGCGCCAGCAGCCCTGGTACTAGCGGGTGGAATGAGCAGTTCTTC.